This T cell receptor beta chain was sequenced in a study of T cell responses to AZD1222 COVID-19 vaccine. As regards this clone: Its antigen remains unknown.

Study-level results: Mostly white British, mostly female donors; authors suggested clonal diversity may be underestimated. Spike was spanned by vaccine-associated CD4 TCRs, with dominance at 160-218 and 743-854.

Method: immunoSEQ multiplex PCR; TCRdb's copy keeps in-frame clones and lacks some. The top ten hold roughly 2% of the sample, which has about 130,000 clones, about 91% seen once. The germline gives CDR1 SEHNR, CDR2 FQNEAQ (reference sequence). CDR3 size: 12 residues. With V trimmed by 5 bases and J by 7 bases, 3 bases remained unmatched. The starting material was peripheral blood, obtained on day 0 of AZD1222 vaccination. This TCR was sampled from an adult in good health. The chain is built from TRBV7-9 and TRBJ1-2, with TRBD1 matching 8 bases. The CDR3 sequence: CASSRTGFGYTF. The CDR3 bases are TGTGCCAGCAGCAGGACAGGGTTTGGCTACACCTTC.